This is a list of T cell receptor beta chains from one sample in a study of blood T cell repertoires in COVID-19. This table comes from immunoSEQ multiplex PCR, and its TCRdb copy is limited to in-frame clones, with some not included. The repertoire consists of tens of thousands of clones, with roughly 92% occurring once and the leading ten covering under 5.5%. The sample was peripheral blood. These receptors were taken from a middle-aged man with active COVID-19. The CDR3 runs from the conserved cysteine through the conserved F or W. Fields, in order: J gene, V gene, clone size, D gene, CDR3 DNA, CDR3 protein. The D gene is left open where the match is weak. The size entry is marked missing in some rows and otherwise reads once, few, many or a size class.

TRBJ1-5	TRBV19	-	-	TGTGCCAGTACCCCCCGGGGGGGGAACAATCAGCCCCAGCATTTT	CASTPRGGNNQPQHF
TRBJ1-1	TRBV3-1/TRBV3-2	-	-	TGTGCCAGCAGCCCCTCCGCCGGAGTGGGAGCTTTCTTT	CASSPSAGVGAFF
TRBJ1-2	TRBV2	once	TRBD1	TGTGCCAGCAGTGAAAGAGGGGGGACAGGGGGTTTTGGCTACACCTTC	CASSERGGTGGFGYTF
TRBJ2-7	TRBV9	once	-	TGTGCCAGCAGCGTCCGGGGCTCCTACGAGCAGTACTTC	CASSVRGSYEQYF
TRBJ2-7	TRBV28	-	TRBD2	TGTGCCAGCAGTTTCAGGCGGGAGGGCTCCTACGAGCAGTACTTC	CASSFRREGSYEQYF
TRBJ2-4	TRBV28	-	-	TGTGCCAGCGGGCCCGCTTCCAACATTCAGTACTTC	CASGPASNIQYF
TRBJ1-2	TRBV28	-	-	TGTGCCGGAGCGGGGCTTAAACATGGCTACACCTTC	CAGAGLKHGYTF
TRBJ1-6	TRBV9	-	-	TGTGCCAGCAGCCCCCGTAGGAGCTCCTATAATTCACCCCTCCACTTT	CASSPRRSSYNSPLHF
TRBJ2-5	TRBV7-4	-	-	TGTGCCAGCAGCTTTTCGCAGATTTGGGAGACCCAGTACTTC	CASSFSQIWETQYF
TRBJ1-2	TRBV3-1/TRBV3-2	-	TRBD1	TGTGCCAGCAGCCAAGAAAGGTTAAGACAGGGTGGCTACACCTTC	CASSQERLRQGGYTF
TRBJ2-1	TRBV28	-	TRBD1	TGTGCCAGCAGTCCGGGACAGATCTACAATGAGCAGTTCTTC	CASSPGQIYNEQFF
TRBJ2-1	TRBV7-9	once	TRBD2	TGTGCCAGCAGCTTAGGGGGGCTAGCGGGAGGGCAATCCTACAATGAGCAGTTCTTC	CASSLGGLAGGQSYNEQFF
TRBJ2-1	TRBV7-9	-	TRBD2	TGTGCCAGCAGCGGACTAGCGGGAGGTCCCTACAATGAGCAGTTCTTC	CASSGLAGGPYNEQFF
TRBJ1-1	TRBV7-2	-	TRBD1	TGTGCCAGCAGCCTAGAATGGACAGGGAGCACTGAAGCTTTCTTT	CASSLEWTGSTEAFF
TRBJ2-6	TRBV28	-	TRBD1	TGTGCCAGCAATCCAGGGGGCTTCTCTGGGGCCAACGTCCTGACTTTC	CASNPGGFSGANVLTF
TRBJ2-2	TRBV9	-	TRBD1	TGTGCCAGCAGCCGACAGGGGCGAATGTCCGGGGAGCTGTTTTTT	CASSRQGRMSGELFF
TRBJ2-7	TRBV12-5	-	TRBD1	TGTGCTAGTGGTTCGCAAATACAGGGGGTTATCGACGAGCAGTACTTC	CASGSQIQGVIDEQYF
TRBJ2-3	TRBV24-1	-	TRBD1	TGTGCCACCAGTGATTATGGACAGGGGAGGACAGATACGCAGTATTTT	CATSDYGQGRTDTQYF
TRBJ2-7	TRBV27	-	-	TGTGCCAGCAGTTTCCCAGGGTCCGAGCAGTACTTC	CASSFPGSEQYF
TRBJ2-7	TRBV2	-	-	TGTGCCAGCGCCCCCCAGACAGTTAGCTCCTACGAGCAGTACTTC	CASAPQTVSSYEQYF
TRBJ2-7	TRBV9	once	-	TGTGCCAGCAGCGTAGGAACGGGTGGCGGCTACGAGCAGTACTTC	CASSVGTGGGYEQYF
TRBJ1-6	TRBV10-3	-	-	TGTGCCATCAGGGACTTCTATAATTCACCCCTCCACTTT	CAIRDFYNSPLHF
TRBJ1-5	TRBV7-9	-	-	TGTGCCAGCAGCTTAGTGGGGGGTAAACCCCAGCCCCAGCATTTT	CASSLVGGKPQPQHF
TRBJ2-5	TRBV28	-	-	TGTGCCAGCAGCTCCTACCAAGAGACCCAGTACTTC	CASSSYQETQYF
TRBJ1-6	TRBV30	-	-	TGTGCCTGGACCCGAGGGGGACCTAATCCACCCCTCCACTTT	CAWTRGGPNPPLHF
TRBJ1-2	TRBV6-6	-	-	TGTGCCAGCAGTCAGCGTAACACTTTTCGGGACATCCGTAACTATGGCTACACCTTC	CASSQRNTFRDIRNYGYTF
TRBJ2-2	TRBV30	-	-	TGTGCCTGGATAGGTCCGGGGAACACCGGGGAGCTGTTTTTT	CAWIGPGNTGELFF
TRBJ1-2	TRBV2	-	TRBD1	TGTGCCAGCAGTGACTTTGGTCAACAGGGGTACACCTTC	CASSDFGQQGYTF
TRBJ1-1	TRBV10-3	-	-	TGTGCCATCAGAATCCAGGGGAGCACTGAAGCTTTCTTT	CAIRIQGSTEAFF